This T cell receptor beta chain was identified during a study of shared clonotypes between healthy human individuals. For the study at large: A couple of women and a few men aged 18 to 49 served as donors. Researchers assigned three CD4 naive, three CD4 memory, two CD8 naive and one CD8 memory plate to each donor.

Genomic DNA of every subset was divided equally among multiple immunoSEQ plates. Profiling relied on immunoSEQ multiplex PCR, and the TCRdb table lists in-frame clones only, not all of them. The sample has 1.5 million to 2.5 million clones; about 95% are singletons. Naive-designated CD8 cells lacked CD45RO, were positively enriched for CCR7, and omitted terminally differentiated effector memory CD45RA+ cells. V was clipped by 2 bases and J by 1 base; unmatched bases: 0. Germline CDR1 WSHSY, CDR2 SAAADI. This CDR3 is built from 14 residues. Specimen: naive CD8+ T cells sorted from blood. The source is a man between 18 and 29 years old in good health. The J gene is TRBJ2-7, the V gene TRBV10-2, with 9 bases aligning to TRBD1. CDR3 DNA sequence: TGCGCCAGCAGTGAGGACAGGGGGTCCTACGAGCAGTACTTC. Translation: CASSEDRGSYEQYF.